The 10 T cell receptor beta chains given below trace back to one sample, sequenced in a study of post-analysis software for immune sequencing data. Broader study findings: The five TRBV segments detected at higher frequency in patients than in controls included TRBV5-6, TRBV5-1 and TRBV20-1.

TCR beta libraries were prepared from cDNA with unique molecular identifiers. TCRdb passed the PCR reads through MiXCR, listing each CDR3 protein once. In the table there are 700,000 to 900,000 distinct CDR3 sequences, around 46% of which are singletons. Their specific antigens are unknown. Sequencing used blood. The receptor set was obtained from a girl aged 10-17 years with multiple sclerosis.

Written as DNA, the CDR3 is TGTGCCAGCAAACGGACAGGGTCAAGCAATCAGCCCCAGCATTTT. Its protein is CASKRTGSSNQPQHF. This sequence joins TRBV12-3 or TRBV12-4 and TRBJ1-5; 8 positions agree with TRBD1. V lost 7 bases, J lost 1 base, and 6 bases stayed unmatched. The CDR3 contains 15 residues.

This CDR3 reads CSARARRDTNSYEQYF. As DNA, the CDR3 is TGCAGTGCTAGAGCCAGACGGGACACAAACTCCTACGAGCAGTACTTC. This rearrangement joins TRBV20-1 to TRBJ2-7; the D gene is possibly TRBD1 (6 bases). This CDR3 contains 16 residues. The germline gives CDR1 DFQATT, CDR2 SNEGSKA (reference sequence). V was cut by 1 base and J by 0 bases, with 16 bases left in between.

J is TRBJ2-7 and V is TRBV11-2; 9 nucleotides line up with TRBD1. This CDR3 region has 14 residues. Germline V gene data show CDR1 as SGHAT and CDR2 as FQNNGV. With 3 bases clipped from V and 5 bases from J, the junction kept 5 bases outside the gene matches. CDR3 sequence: CASSFYGQGNEQYF. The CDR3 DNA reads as TGTGCCAGCAGCTTTTACGGACAGGGGAACGAGCAGTACTTC.

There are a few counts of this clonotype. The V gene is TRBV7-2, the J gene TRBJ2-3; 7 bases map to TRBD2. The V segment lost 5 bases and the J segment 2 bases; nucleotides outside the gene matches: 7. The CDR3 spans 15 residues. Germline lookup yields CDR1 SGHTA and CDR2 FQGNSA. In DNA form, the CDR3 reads TGTGCCAGCAGCCCAACGGGACTACCCACAGATACGCAGTATTTT. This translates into CASSPTGLPTDTQYF.

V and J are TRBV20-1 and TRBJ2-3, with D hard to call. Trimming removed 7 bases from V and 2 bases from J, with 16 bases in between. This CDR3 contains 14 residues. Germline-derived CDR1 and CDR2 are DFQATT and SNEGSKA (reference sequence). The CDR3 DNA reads TGCAGTGGATCCCCCTTGGCCCTCACAGATACGCAGTATTTT. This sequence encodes CSGSPLALTDTQYF.

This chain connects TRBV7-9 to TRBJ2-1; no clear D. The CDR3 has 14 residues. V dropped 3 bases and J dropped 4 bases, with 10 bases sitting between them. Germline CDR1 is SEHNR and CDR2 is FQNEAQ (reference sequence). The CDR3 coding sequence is TGTGCCAGCAGCTTTGATGGCGAGTACAATGAGCAGTTCTTC. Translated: CASSFDGEYNEQFF.

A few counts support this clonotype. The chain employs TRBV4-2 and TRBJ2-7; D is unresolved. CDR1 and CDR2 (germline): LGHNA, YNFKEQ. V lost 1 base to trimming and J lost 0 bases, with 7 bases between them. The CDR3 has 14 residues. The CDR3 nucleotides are TGTGCCAGCAGCCAAGGTCTTATCTCCTACGAGCAGTACTTC. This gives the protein CASSQGLISYEQYF.

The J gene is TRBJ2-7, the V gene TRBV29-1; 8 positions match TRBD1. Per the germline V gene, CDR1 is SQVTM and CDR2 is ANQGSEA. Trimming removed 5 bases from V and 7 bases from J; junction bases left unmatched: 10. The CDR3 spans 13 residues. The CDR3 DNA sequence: TGCAGCGTTCTACAGGGACAGGAAAGTGAGCAGTACTTC. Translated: CSVLQGQESEQYF.

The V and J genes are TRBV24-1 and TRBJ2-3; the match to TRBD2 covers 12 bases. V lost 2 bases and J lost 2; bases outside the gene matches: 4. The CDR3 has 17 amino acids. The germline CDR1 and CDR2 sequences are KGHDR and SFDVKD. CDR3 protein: CATSDSLAGGFTDTQYF. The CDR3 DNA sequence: TGTGCCACCAGTGATTCCCTAGCGGGAGGGTTCACAGATACGCAGTATTTT.

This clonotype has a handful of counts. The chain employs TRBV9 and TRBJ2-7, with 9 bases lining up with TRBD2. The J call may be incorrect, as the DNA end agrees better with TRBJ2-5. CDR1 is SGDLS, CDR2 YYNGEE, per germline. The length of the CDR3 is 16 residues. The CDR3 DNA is TGTGCCAGCAGCATGACTAGCGGCTTTACGGGGGAGACCCAGTACTTC. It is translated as CASSMTSGFTGETQYF.